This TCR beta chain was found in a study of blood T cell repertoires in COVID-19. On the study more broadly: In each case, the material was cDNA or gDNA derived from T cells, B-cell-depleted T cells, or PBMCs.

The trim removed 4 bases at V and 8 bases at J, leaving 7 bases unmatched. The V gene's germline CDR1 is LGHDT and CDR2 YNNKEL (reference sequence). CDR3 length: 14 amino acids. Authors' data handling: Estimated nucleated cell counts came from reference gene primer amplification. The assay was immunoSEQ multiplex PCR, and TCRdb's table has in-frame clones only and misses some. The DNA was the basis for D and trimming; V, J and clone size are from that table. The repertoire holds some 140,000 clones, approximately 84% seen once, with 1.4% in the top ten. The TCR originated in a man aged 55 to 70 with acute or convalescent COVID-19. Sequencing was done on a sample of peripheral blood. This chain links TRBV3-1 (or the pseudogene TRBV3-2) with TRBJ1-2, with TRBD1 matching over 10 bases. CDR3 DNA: TGTGCCAGCAGCCCCCGGGACAGGGGCGGAGGCTACACCTTC. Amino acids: CASSPRDRGGGYTF.